The next 8 T cell receptor beta chains were all read from a single sample in a study of cytotoxic CD8 clonotypes in ibrutinib-treated CLL. TCRdb's copy holds only in-frame clones and misses some; the assay was immunoSEQ multiplex PCR. This repertoire shows about 25,000 clones, over 75% found once; its top ten account for over 6.5%. The sample was PBMCs, taken after 24 months of ibrutinib treatment. The origin of the receptors is a human donor with chronic lymphocytic leukemia.

The chain is built from TRBV7-9 and TRBJ2-5; D is perhaps TRBD2 (6 bases). Germline V CDR1 and CDR2: SEHNR, FQNEAQ (reference sequence). This CDR3 has 15 residues. V was pared by 5 bases and J by 1 base, with 14 bases between. The CDR3, as DNA: TGTGCCAGCAGCCCTGGGGAGGCACGCCAAGAGACCCAGTACTTC. Protein product: CASSPGEARQETQYF. Complete variable domain (other parts from reference TRBV7-9 and TRBJ2-5): DTGVSQNPRHKITKRGQNVTFRCDPISEHNRLYWYRQTLGQGPEFLTYFQNEAQLEKSRLLSDRFSAERPKGSFSTLEIQRTEQGDSAMYLCASSPGEARQETQYFGPGTRLLVL.

This chain's CDR3 is CASSVGGTGSYEQYF. In DNA, the CDR3 is TGTGCCAGCAGCGTAGGTGGGACAGGATCCTACGAGCAGTACTTC. The chain has TRBV9 and TRBJ2-7; 8 nucleotides match TRBD1. This CDR3 is built from 15 residues. The ends lost 0 bases at V and 1 base at J; junction bases unmatched: 3. The germline V gene has CDR1 SGDLS and CDR2 YYNGEE.

The chain joins TRBV7-2 to TRBJ2-2; tentatively, D is TRBD2 (5 bases). The CDR3 totals 14 residues. Trimming stripped 2 bases from V and 7 bases from J, with 11 bases between. Germline assignment: CDR1 SGHTA and CDR2 FQGNSA. CDR3 DNA sequence: TGTGCCAGCAGCTTATCGAGCCGGGACGGGGAGCTGTTTTTT. As protein: CASSLSSRDGELFF. Supplemented by reference TRBV7-2 and TRBJ2-2, the full variable domain reads GAGVSQSPSNKVTEKGKDVELRCDPISGHTALYWYRQSLGQGLEFLIYFQGNSAPDKSGLPSDRFSAERTGGSVSTLTIQRTQQEDSAVYLCASSLSSRDGELFFGEGSRLTVL.

The rearrangement joins TRBV15 to TRBJ1-1; TRBD1 is a possible D gene (6 bases). The length of the CDR3 is 17 residues. The V end lost 1 base, the J end lost 1 base, and 16 bases lay between the germline ends. Germline-derived CDR1 and CDR2 are LNHNV and YYDKDF (reference sequence). CDR3 region: CATSRAYREGRNTEAFF. The CDR3 nucleotides read TGTGCCACCAGCAGAGCATACAGGGAGGGCAGGAACACTGAAGCTTTCTTT.

V usage is TRBV5-6 and J usage is TRBJ2-1, with TRBD2 matching 7 bases. The CDR3 sequence is 13 residues long. The germline V gene encodes CDR1 SGHDT and CDR2 YYEEEE. J lost 13 bases, V lost 4 bases, and 11 bases had no gene match. CDR3 nucleotides: TGTGCCAGCAGCCCTGCGGGGGACCCGATTCAGTTCTTC. Translated, it gives CASSPAGDPIQFF.

The V and J genes are TRBV11-2 and TRBJ1-6, with 7 nucleotides matching TRBD1. This CDR3 contains 17 residues. Germline trimming cut 1 base from V and 6 bases from J; bases unmatched to any gene: 9. Germline CDR1 and CDR2: SGHAT and FQNNGV. CDR3 nucleotide sequence: TGTGCCAGCAGCTTAGTGCCGGGACAGCTCTCTAATTCACCCCTCCACTTT. Translated: CASSLVPGQLSNSPLHF.

This clone showed up just a few times. The chain links TRBV27 to TRBJ1-1; no clear D gene. The CDR3 is made up of 15 amino acids. From germline, CDR1 is MNHEY and CDR2 SMNVEV (reference sequence). Trimming left V 1 base short and J 5 bases short, with 14 bases between. The CDR3 DNA follows: TGTGCCAGCAGTTTATATGGGATGTCGAAGACTGAAGCTTTCTTT. This gives the protein CASSLYGMSKTEAFF.

The CDR3 DNA follows: TGTGCCAGTAGTACAGGGGTGAACACTGAAGCTTTCTTT. Protein sequence: CASSTGVNTEAFF. V usage is TRBV19 and J usage is TRBJ1-1, with D possibly being TRBD1 (6 bases). The CDR3 spans 13 residues. Trimming pared 4 bases from V and 0 bases from J, leaving 6 bases between. Germline V CDR1 and CDR2: LNHDA, SQIVND (reference sequence). Drawing the rest from reference TRBV19 and TRBJ1-1, the complete variable domain is DGGITQSPKYLFRKEGQNVTLSCEQNLNHDAMYWYRQDPGQGLRLIYYSQIVNDFQKGDIAEGYSVSREKKESFPLTVTSAQKNPTAFYLCASSTGVNTEAFFGQGTRLTVV.